This TCR beta chain was retrieved from a study of blood T cell repertoires in COVID-19. Assay: immunoSEQ multiplex PCR; the TCRdb copy retains only in-frame clones and omits some. The repertoire holds about 380,000 clones, about 87% seen once, with 1.3% in the top ten. This clone was counted between two and nine times. CDR1 and CDR2 (germline): KGHSH, LQKENI. This CDR3 has 14 amino acids. Trimming cost V 0 bases and J 2 bases, with 5 bases left between them. Source material: PBMCs or T cells enriched from blood (not recorded which). The J gene is TRBJ1-3, the V gene TRBV18; D not certain. The sequence derives from a man aged 25-45 years who had recovered from COVID-19. CDR3 bases: TGTGCCAGCTCACCACCGAACACTGGAAACACCATATATTTT. Its protein product is CASSPPNTGNTIYF.